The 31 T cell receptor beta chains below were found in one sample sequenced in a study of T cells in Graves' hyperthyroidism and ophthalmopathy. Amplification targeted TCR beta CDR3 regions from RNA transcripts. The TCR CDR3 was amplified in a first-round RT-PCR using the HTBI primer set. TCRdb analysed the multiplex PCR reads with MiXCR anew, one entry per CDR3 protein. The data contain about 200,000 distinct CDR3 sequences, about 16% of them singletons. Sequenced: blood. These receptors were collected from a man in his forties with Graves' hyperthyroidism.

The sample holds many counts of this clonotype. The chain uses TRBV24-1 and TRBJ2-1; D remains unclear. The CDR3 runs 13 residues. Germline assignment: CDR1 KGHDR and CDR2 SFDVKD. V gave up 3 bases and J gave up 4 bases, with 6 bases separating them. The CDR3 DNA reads TGTGCCACCAGTGATAGGCCTTACAATGAGCAGTTCTTC. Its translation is CATSDRPYNEQFF.

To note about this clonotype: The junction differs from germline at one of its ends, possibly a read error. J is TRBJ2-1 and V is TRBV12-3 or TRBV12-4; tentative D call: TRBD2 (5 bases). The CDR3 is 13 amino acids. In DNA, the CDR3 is TGTGCCAGCAGTTTTCCCCCCGCCGGACTCACGATCTTC. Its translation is CASSFPPAGLTIF.

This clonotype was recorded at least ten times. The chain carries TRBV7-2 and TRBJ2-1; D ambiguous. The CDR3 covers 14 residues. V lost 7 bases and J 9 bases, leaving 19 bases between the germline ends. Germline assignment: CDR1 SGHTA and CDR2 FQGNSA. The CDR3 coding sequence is TGTGCCAGCACCCTTTTCGGAGAGGACGGTGAGCAGTTCTTC. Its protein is CASTLFGEDGEQFF.

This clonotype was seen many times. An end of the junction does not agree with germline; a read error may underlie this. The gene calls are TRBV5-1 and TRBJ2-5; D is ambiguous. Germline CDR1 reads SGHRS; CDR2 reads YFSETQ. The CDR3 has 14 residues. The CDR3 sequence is CASSLEGLQGTQYF. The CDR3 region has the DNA TGCGCCAGCAGCTTGGAAGGCCTCCAAGGGACCCAGTACTTC.

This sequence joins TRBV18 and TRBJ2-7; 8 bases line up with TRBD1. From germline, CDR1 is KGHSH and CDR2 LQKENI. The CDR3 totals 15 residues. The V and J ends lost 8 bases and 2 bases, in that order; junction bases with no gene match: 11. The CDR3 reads CASSLAGTGTYEQYF. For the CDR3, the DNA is TGTGCCAGCAGCTTGGCCGGGACAGGTACCTACGAGCAGTACTTC.

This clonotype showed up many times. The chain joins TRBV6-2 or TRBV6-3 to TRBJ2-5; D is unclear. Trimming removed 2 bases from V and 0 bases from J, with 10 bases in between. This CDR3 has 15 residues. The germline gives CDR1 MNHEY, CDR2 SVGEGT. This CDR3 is CASSYRPGYQETQYF. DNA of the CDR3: TGTGCCAGCAGTTACCGGCCCGGGTACCAAGAGACCCAGTACTTC.

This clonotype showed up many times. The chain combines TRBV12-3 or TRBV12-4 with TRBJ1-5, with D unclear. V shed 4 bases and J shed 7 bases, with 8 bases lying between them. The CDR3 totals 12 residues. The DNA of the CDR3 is TGTGCCAGCAGTTCCCTCGCCCAGCCCCAGCATTTT. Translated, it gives CASSSLAQPQHF.

CDR3 loop: CAISGLAPTDTQYF. The CDR3 bases are TGTGCCATCAGTGGACTAGCCCCGACAGATACGCAGTATTTT. The chain links TRBV10-3 to TRBJ2-3, with TRBD2 identical over 7 bases. Germline values: CDR1 ENHRY, CDR2 SYGVKD. V was pared by 4 bases and J by 3 bases, with 4 bases of the junction left unmatched. The CDR3 has 14 residues.

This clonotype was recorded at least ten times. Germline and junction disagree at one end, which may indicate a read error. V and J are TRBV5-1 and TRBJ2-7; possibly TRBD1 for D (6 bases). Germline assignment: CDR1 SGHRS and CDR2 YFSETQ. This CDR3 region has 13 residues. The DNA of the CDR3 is TGCGCCAGCAGCCGGGACAACTCCTACGCGCAGTACTTC. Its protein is CASSRDNSYAQYF.

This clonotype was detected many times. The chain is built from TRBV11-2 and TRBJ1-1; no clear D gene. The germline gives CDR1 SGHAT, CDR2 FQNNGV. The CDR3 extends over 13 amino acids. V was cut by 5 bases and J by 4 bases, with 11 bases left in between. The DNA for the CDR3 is TGTGCCAGCAGCCCTTCAGGTAGCACTGAAGCTTTCTTT. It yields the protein CASSPSGSTEAFF.

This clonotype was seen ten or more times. The CDR3 bases are TGCAGTGCCCCTCAGGGGGGGGGCGAGCAGTACTTC. This codes for CSAPQGGGEQYF. The V call is TRBV20-1, the J call TRBJ2-7, with D perhaps given as TRBD1 or TRBD2 (7 bases each). This CDR3 is 12 amino acids long. The V end lost 6 bases, the J end lost 6 bases, and 15 bases lay between the germline ends. CDR1 is DFQATT, CDR2 SNEGSKA, per germline (reference sequence).

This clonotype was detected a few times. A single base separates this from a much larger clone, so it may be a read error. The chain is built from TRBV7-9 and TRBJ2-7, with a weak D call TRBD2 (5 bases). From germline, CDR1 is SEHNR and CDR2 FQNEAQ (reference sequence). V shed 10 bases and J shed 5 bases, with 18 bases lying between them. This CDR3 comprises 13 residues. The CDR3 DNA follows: TGTGCCAACAGTTACCTAGCCGGCAACGAGCAGTACTTC. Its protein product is CANSYLAGNEQYF.

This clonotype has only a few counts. The CDR3 sequence is CASSHPGGRNQPQHF. DNA of the CDR3: TGTGCCAGCAGCCATCCTGGGGGTCGGAATCAGCCCCAGCATTTT. The chain uses TRBV7-3 and TRBJ1-5, with D tentatively TRBD1 (5 bases). Germline assignment: CDR1 SGHTA and CDR2 FQGTGA. Trimming cost V 5 bases and J 4 bases, with 15 bases left between them. The CDR3 is 15 amino acids.

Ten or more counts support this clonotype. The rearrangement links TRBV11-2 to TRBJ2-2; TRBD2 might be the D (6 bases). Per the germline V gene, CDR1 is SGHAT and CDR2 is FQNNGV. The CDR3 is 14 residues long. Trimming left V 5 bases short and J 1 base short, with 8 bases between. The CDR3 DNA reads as TGTGCCAGCAGCGGAGGGGAGAACACCGGGGAGCTGTTTTTT. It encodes CASSGGENTGELFF. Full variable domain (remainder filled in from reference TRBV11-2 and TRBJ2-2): EAGVAQSPRYKIIEKRQSVAFWCNPISGHATLYWYQQILGQGPKLLIQFQNNGVVDDSQLPKDRFSAERLKGVDSTLKIQPAKLEDSAVYLCASSGGENTGELFFGEGSRLTVL.

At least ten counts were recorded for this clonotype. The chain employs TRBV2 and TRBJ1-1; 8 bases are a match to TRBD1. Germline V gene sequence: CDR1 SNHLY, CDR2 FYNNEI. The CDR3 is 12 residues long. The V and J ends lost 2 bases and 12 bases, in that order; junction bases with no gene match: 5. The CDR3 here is CASSEFTGGTFF. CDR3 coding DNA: TGTGCCAGCAGTGAATTTACAGGGGGGACTTTCTTT.

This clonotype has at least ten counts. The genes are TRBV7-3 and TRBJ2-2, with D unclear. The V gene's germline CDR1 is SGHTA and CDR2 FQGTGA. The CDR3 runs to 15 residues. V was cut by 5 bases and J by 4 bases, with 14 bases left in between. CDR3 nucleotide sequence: TGTGCCAGCAGCACCGGACGGGTGGGCACCGGGGAGCTGTTTTTT. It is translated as CASSTGRVGTGELFF.

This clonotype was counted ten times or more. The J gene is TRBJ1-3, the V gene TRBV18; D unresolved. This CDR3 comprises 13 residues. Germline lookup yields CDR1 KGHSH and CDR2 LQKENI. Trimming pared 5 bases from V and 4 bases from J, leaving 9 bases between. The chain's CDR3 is CASSSGDGNTIYF. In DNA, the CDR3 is TGTGCCAGCTCATCTGGAGACGGAAACACCATATATTTT.

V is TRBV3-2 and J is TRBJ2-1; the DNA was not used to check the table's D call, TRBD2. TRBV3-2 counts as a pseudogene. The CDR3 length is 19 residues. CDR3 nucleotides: TGTGCCAGCAGCCAAGATAGGACTAGCGGGGGGCCACTCTACAATGAGCAGTTCTTC. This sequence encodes CASSQDRTSGGPLYNEQFF.

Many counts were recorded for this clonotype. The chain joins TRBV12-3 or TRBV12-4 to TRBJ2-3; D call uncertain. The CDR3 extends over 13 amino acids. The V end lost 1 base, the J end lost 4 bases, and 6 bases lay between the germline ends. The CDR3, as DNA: TGTGCCAGCAGTTTAGGCGTGGCAGATACGCAGTATTTT. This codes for CASSLGVADTQYF.

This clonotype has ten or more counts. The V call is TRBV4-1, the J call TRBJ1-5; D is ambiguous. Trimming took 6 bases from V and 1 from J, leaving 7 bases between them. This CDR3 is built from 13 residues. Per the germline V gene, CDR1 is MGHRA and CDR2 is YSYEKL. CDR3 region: CASSGLSNQPQHF. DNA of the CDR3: TGCGCCAGCAGTGGGTTAAGCAATCAGCCCCAGCATTTT.

The CDR3, as DNA: TGTGCCAGCAGCGTGGGGGCTCTTCGGCAGGGGTTACACAATGAGCAGTTCTTC. Its translation: CASSVGALRQGLHNEQFF. The chain is built from TRBV9 and TRBJ2-1; D is perhaps TRBD1 (6 bases). This CDR3 has 18 amino acids. Germline V gene data show CDR1 as SGDLS and CDR2 as YYNGEE. The V and J ends lost 2 bases and 5 bases respectively, with 23 bases between them.

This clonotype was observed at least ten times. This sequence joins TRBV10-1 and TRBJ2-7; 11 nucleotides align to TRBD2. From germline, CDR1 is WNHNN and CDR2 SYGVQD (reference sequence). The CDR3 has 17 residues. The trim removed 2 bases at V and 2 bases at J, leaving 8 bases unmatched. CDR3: CASSEKVTSGATYEQYF. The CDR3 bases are TGCGCCAGCAGTGAGAAGGTGACTAGCGGGGCGACCTACGAGCAGTACTTC.

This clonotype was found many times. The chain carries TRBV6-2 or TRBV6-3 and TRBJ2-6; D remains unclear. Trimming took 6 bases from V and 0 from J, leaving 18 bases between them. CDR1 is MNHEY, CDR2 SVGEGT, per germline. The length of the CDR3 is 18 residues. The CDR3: CASSGLGRLHSGANVLTF. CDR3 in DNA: TGTGCCAGCAGCGGGCTAGGACGCCTTCACTCTGGGGCCAACGTCCTGACTTTC.

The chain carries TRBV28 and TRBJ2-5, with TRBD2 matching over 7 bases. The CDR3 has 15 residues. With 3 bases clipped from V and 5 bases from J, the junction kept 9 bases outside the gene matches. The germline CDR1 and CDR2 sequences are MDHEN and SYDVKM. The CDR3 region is CASSLIGRDYETQYF. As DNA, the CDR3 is TGTGCCAGCAGTTTGATAGGCAGGGACTACGAGACCCAGTACTTC.

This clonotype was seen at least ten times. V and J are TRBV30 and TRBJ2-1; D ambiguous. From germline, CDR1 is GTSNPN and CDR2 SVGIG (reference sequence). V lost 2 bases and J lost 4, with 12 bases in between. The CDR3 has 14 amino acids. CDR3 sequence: CAWSKSSEYNEQFF. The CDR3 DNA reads TGTGCCTGGAGTAAGTCTAGTGAGTACAATGAGCAGTTCTTC.

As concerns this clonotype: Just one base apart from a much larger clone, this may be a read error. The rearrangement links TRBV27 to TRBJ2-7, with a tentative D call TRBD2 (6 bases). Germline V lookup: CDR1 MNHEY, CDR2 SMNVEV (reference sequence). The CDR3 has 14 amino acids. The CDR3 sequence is CVSSLNGGSYEQYF. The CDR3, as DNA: TGTGTCAGCAGTTTAAACGGGGGATCCTACGAGCAGTACTTC.

In nucleotides, the CDR3 is TGTGCCAGCAGCCGTACAGGGGGCGGTTCTGTTTATGGCTACACCTTC. This gives the protein CASSRTGGGSVYGYTF. V is TRBV3-1 and J is TRBJ1-2, with 9 bases matching TRBD1. The V segment lost 4 bases and the J segment 5 bases; nucleotides outside the gene matches: 11. CDR3 size: 16 residues. CDR1 and CDR2 from the germline V gene are LGHDT and YNNKEL (reference sequence).

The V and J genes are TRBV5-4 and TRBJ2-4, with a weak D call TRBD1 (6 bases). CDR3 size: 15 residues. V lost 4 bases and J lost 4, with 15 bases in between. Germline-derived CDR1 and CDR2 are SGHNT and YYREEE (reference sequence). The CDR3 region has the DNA TGTGCCAGCAGCGGCTCGGGACACTTGAAAAACATTCAGTACTTC. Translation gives CASSGSGHLKNIQYF.

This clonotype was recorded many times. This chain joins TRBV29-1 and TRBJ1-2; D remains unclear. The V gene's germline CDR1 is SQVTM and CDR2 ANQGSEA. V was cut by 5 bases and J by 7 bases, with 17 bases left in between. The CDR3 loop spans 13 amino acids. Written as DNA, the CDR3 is TGCAGCGTTATCGGGGAAGGAGGTCTTGGCTACACCTTC. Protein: CSVIGEGGLGYTF. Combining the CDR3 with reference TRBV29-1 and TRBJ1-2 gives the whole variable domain SAVISQKPSRDICQRGTSLTIQCQVDSQVTMMFWYRQQPGQSLTLIATANQGSEATYESGFVIDKFPISRPNLTFSTLTVSNMSPEDSSIYLCSVIGEGGLGYTFGSGTRLTVV.

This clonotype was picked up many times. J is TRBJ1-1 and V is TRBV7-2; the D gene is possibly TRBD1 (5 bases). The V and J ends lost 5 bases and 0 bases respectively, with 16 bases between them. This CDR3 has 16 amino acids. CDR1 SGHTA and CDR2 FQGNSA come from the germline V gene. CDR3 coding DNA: TGTGCCAGCAGCCCCTTGTCTAGGGGCATGAACACTGAAGCTTTCTTT. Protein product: CASSPLSRGMNTEAFF.

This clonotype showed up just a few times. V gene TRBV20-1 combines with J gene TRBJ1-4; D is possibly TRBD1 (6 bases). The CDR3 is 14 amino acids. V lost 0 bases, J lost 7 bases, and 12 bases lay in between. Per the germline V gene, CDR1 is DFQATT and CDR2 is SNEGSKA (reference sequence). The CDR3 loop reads CSARDPGGGEKLFF. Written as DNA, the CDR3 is TGCAGTGCTAGAGATCCGGGGGGCGGTGAAAAACTGTTTTTT.